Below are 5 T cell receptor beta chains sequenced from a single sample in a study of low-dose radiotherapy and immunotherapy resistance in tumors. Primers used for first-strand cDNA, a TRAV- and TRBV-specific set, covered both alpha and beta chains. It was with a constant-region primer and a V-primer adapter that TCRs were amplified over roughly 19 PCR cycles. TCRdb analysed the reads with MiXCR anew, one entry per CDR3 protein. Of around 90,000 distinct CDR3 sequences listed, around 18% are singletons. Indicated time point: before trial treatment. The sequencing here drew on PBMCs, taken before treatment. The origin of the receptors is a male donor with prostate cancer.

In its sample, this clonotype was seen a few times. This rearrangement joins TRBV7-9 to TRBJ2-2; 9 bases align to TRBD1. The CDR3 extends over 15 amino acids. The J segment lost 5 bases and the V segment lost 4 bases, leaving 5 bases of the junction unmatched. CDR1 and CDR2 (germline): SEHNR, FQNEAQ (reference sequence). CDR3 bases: TGTGCCAGCAGCTCATCCGGGACAGGGACCGGGGAGCTGTTTTTT. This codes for CASSSSGTGTGELFF.

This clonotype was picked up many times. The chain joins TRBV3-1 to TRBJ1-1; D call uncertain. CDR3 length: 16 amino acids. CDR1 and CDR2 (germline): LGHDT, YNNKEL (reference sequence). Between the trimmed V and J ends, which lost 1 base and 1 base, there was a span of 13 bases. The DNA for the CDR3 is TGTGCCAGCAGCCAAGGCTGGGGAGCCTCGAACACTGAAGCTTTCTTT. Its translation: CASSQGWGASNTEAFF.

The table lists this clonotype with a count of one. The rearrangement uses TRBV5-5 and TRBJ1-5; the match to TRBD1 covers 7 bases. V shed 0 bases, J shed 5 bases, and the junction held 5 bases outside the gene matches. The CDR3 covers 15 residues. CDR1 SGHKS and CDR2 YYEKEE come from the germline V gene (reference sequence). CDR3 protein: CASSLEQGRDQPQHF. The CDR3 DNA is TGTGCCAGCAGCTTGGAACAGGGGAGGGATCAGCCCCAGCATTTT. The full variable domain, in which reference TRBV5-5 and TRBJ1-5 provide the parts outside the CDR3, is DAGVTQSPTHLIKTRGQQVTLRCSPISGHKSVSWYQQVLGQGPQFIFQYYEKEERGRGNFPDRFSARQFPNYSSELNVNALLLGDSALYLCASSLEQGRDQPQHFGDGTRLSIL.

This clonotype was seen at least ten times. The CDR3 sequence: CAATGLGWGQFF. The CDR3 coding sequence is TGTGCCGCAACTGGGCTTGGCTGGGGGCAGTTCTTC. This sequence joins TRBV28 and TRBJ2-1; D uncertain. The CDR3 contains 12 residues. CDR1 and CDR2 (germline): MDHEN, SYDVKM. V was shortened by 11 bases and J by 12 bases, with 20 bases between the two germline ends.

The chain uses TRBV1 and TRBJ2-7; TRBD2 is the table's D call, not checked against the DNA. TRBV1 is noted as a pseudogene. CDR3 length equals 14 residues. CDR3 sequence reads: CTTTRLGDSYEQYF. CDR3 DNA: TGCACCACGACGAGACTAGGCGACTCCTACGAGCAGTACTTC.